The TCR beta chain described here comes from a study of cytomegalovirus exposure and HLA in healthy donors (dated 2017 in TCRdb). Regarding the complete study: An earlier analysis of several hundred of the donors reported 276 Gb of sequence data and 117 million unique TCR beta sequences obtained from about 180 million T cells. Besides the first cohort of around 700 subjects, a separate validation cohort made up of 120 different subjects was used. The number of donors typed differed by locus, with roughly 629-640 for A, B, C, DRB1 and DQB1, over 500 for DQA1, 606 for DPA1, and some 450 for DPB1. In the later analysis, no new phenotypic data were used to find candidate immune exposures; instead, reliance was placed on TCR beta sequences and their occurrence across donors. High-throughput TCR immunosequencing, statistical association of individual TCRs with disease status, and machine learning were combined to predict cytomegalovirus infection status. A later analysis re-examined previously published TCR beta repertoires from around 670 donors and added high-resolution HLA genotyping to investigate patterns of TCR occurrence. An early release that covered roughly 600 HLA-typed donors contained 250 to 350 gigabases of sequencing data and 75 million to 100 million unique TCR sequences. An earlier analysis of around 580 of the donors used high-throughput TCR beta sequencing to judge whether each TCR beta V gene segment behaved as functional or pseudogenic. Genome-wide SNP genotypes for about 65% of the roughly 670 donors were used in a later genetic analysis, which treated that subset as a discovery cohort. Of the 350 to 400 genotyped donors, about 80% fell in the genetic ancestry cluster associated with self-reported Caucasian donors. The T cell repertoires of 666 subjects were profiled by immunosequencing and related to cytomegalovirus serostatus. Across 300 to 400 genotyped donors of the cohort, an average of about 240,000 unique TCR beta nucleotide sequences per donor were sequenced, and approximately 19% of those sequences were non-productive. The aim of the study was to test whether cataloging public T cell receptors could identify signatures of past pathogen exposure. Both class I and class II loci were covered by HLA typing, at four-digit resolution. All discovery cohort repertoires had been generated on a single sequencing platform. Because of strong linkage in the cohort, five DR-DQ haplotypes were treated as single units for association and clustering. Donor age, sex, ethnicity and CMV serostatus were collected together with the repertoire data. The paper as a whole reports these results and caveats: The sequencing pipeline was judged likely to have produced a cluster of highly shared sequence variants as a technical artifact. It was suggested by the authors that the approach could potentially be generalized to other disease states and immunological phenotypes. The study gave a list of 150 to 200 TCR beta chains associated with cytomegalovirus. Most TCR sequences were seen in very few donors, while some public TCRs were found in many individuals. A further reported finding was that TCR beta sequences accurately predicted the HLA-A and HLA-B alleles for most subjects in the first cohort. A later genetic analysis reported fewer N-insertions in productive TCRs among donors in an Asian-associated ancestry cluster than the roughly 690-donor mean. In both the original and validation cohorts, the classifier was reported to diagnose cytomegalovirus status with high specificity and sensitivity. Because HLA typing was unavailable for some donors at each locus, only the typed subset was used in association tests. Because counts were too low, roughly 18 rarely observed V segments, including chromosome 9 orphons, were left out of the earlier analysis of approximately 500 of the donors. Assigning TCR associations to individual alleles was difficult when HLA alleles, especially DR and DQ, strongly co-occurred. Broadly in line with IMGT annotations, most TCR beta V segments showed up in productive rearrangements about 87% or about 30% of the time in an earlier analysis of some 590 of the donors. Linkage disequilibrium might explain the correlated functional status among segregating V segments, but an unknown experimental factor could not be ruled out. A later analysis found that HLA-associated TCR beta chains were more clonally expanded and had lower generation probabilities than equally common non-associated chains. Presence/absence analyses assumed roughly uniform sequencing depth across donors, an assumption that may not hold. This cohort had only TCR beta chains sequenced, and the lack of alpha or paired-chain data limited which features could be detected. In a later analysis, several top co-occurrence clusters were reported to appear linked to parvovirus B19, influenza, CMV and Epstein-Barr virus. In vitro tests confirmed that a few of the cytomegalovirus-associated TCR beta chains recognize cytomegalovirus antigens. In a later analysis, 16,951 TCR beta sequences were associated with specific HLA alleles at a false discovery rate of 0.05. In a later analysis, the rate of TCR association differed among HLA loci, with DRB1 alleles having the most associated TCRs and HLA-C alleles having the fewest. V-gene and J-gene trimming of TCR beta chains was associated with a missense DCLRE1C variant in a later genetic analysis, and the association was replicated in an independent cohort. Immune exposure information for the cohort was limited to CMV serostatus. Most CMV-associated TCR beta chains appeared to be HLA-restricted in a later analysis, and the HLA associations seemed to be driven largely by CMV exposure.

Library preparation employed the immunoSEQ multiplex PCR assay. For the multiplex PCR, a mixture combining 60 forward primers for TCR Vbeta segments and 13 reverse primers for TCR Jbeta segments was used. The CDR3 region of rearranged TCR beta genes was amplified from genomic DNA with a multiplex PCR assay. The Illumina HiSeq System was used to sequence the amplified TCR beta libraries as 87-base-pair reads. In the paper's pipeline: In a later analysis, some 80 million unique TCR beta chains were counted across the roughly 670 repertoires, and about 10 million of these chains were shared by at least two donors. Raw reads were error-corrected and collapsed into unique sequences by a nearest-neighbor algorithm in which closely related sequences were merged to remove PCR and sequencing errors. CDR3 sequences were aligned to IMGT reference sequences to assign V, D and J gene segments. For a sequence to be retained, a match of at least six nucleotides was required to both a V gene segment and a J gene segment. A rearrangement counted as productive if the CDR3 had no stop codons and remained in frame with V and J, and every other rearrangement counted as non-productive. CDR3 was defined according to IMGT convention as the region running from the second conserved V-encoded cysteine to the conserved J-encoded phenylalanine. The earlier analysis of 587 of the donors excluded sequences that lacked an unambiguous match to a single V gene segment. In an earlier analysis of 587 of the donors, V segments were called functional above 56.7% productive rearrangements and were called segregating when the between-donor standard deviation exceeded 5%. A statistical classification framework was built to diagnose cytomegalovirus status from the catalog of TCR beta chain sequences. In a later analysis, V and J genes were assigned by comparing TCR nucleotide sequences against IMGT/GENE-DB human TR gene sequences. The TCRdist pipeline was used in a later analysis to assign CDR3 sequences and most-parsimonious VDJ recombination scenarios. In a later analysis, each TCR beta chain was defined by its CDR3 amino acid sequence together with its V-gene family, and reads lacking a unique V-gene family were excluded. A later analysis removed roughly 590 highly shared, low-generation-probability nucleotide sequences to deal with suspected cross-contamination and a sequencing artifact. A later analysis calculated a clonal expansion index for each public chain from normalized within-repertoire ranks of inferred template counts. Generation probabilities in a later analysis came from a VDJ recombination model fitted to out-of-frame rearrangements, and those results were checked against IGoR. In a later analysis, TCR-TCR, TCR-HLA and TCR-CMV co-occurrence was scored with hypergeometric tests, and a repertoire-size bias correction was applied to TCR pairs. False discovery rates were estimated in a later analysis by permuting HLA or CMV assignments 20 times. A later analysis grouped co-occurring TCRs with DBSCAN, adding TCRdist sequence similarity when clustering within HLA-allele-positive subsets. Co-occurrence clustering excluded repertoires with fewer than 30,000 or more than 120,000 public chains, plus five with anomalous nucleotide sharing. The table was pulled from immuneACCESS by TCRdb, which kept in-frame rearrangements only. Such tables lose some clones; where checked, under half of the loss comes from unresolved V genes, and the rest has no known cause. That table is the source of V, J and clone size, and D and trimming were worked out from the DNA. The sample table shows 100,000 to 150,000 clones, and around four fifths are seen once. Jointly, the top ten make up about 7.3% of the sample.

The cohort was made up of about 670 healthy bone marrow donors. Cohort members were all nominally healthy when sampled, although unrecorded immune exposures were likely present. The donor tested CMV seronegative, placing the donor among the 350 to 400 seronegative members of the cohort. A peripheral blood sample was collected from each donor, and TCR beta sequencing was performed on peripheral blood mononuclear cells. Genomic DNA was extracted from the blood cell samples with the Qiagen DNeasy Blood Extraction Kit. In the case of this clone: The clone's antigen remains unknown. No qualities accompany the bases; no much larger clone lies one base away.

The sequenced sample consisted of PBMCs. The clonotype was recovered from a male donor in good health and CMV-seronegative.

The nucleotide sequence reads TGTGCCAGTAGTCCCACACCCCTCAGCCGGGACAGAGTCAATCAGCCCCAGCATTTT. This gives the protein CASSPTPLSRDRVNQPQHF. The chain couples TRBV19 to TRBJ1-5, and TRBD1 matches 7 of the central bases. CDR1 and CDR2 were assigned from the germline V gene (reference sequence) as LNHDA and SQIVND. Measured from the cysteine to the phenylalanine, the CDR3 is 19 residues long. The read is trimmed to its CDR3 DNA, 57 bases read in frame from base 1. From V the trimming removes 5 bases and from J it removes 3 bases, while the gene matches leave 19 bases of the junction unaccounted for.